The clone carrying this T cell receptor beta chain was seen repeatedly, ten times or more. All unsorted peripheral T cells were captured because whole blood was used without fractionation. The RNA source was a roughly 2.5 ml peripheral blood draw. This sample was included in a study of HIV-infected patients and healthy controls. Germline V gene data show CDR1 as SGHTA and CDR2 as FQGNSA. This CDR3 has 15 amino acids. The junction had 3 bases not matched to a gene; V was cut back by 3 bases and J by 4 bases. Alpha and beta constant-region primers primed reverse transcription of 500 to 550 ng RNA. Alpha and beta chain libraries were made separately by chain-specific third strand synthesis with multiplexing indices. Ligation attached cDNA to a 5' RACE adapter that carried a random hexamer and SP2 site. Priming off the SP2 site generated the second strand. TCRdb passed the 5' RACE reads through MiXCR, listing each CDR3 protein once. In the table there are 18,000 or so distinct CDR3 sequences, more than 9% of which are singletons.

The rearrangement uses TRBV7-2 and TRBJ2-1; TRBD2 agrees at 10 bases. The sample consisted of blood. This sequence was found in an adult in good health. The CDR3 DNA sequence: TGTGCCAGCAGCTTCGCTAGCGGGAGTTACAATGAGCAGTTCTTC. Translating gives CASSFASGSYNEQFF.